What follows are 18 T cell receptor beta chains derived from one specimen sequenced in a study of cytomegalovirus exposure and HLA in healthy donors. This PCR relied on a set of 60 Vbeta primers and 13 Jbeta primers. Clones were sequenced by immunoSEQ multiplex PCR, and TCRdb holds only the in-frame ones, with some missing. This repertoire comprises approximately 120,000 clones; its ten largest clones make up 2.5% to 3%. Sequencing used PBMCs. These receptors all stem from a man aged 30 to 45 in good health and CMV-seronegative.

J is TRBJ2-7 and V is TRBV5-5; possibly TRBD2 for D (5 bases). The CDR3 is 13 residues long. The V and J ends lost 3 bases and 4 bases respectively, with 11 bases between them. Germline values: CDR1 SGHKS, CDR2 YYEKEE (reference sequence). This CDR3 is CASSSRDFYEQYF. The CDR3 bases are TGTGCCAGCAGCTCACGGGATTTTTACGAGCAGTACTTC.

The chain joins TRBV7-9 to TRBJ1-2, with 9 bases identical to TRBD1. The germline V gene has CDR1 SEHNR and CDR2 FQNEAQ (reference sequence). The CDR3 runs to 14 residues. Trimming removed 3 bases from V and 3 bases from J; junction bases left unmatched: 2. The CDR3 sequence: CASSFTGGYYGYTF. In DNA form, the CDR3 reads TGTGCCAGCAGCTTCACAGGGGGCTACTATGGCTACACCTTC.

This chain uses TRBV30 with TRBJ2-2, with 9 bases aligning to TRBD1. Germline values: CDR1 GTSNPN, CDR2 SVGIG (reference sequence). The CDR3 sequence is 16 residues long. V lost 3 bases, J lost 5 bases, and 10 bases stayed unmatched. Here the CDR3 reads CAWSPPDRGTTGELFF. CDR3 DNA sequence: TGTGCCTGGAGCCCTCCGGACAGGGGAACTACCGGGGAGCTGTTTTTT.

The gene calls are TRBV29-1 and TRBJ2-5, with D possibly TRBD2 on 5 matching bases. The germline CDR1 and CDR2 sequences are SQVTM and ANQGSEA. The CDR3 is made up of 13 amino acids. Trimming removed 7 bases from V and 4 bases from J, with 16 bases in between. The CDR3 nucleotides are TGCAGCGGTTTAATGAGGGCCCCAGAGACCCAGTACTTC. Protein: CSGLMRAPETQYF.

The V call is TRBV21-1, the J call TRBJ2-1; the table calls TRBD2, which could not be checked here. TRBV21-1 is an annotated pseudogene. This CDR3 spans 15 amino acids. CDR3 nucleotides: TGTGCCAGCGCTTCGGGGGACTTTACCACCAATGAGCAGTTCTTC. This translates into CASASGDFTTNEQFF.

This rearrangement joins TRBV6-1 to TRBJ1-2, with TRBD1 matching 7 bases. The ends lost 6 bases at V and 3 bases at J; junction bases unmatched: 4. Germline CDR1 MNHNS, CDR2 SASEGT. The CDR3 is 13 amino acids. The CDR3 loop is CASRDRRYYGYTF. CDR3 coding DNA: TGTGCCAGCAGGGACAGGCGGTACTATGGCTACACCTTC.

The rearrangement joins TRBV7-3 to TRBJ2-1; D remains ambiguous. This CDR3 is built from 13 residues. Germline V gene sequence: CDR1 SGHTA, CDR2 FQGTGA. Deletions cut 3 bases from V and 5 bases from J, with 8 bases between. The CDR3 loop is CASSFRGDNEQFF. CDR3 bases: TGTGCCAGCAGCTTCCGAGGAGACAATGAGCAGTTCTTC. The variable domain in full, completed from reference TRBV7-3 and TRBJ2-1, reads GAGVSQTPSNKVTEKGKYVELRCDPISGHTALYWYRQSLGQGPEFLIYFQGTGAADDSGLPNDRFFAVRPEGSVSTLKIQRTERGDSAVYLCASSFRGDNEQFFGPGTRLTVL.

The rearrangement links TRBV7-2 to TRBJ2-3, with D perhaps TRBD2 (5 bases). This CDR3 has 13 amino acids. The ends were cut back, 1 base at V and 3 bases at J, with 5 bases in the middle. Looked up from germline, CDR1 is SGHTA and CDR2 is FQGNSA. CDR3 region: CASSLGTTDTQYF. CDR3 in DNA: TGTGCCAGCAGCTTAGGGACTACAGATACGCAGTATTTT.

The chain uses TRBV15 and TRBJ1-1, with 7 positions matching TRBD1. This CDR3 comprises 15 residues. Germline V lookup: CDR1 LNHNV, CDR2 YYDKDF (reference sequence). J gave up 5 bases and V 5 bases, and 11 bases lay outside the gene matches. DNA for the CDR3: TGTGCCACCAGCCCTAACAGGGGCAGAGGAACTGAAGCTTTCTTT. Amino acid sequence: CATSPNRGRGTEAFF.

The chain employs TRBV2 and TRBJ1-1; TRBD1 might be the D (5 bases). The CDR3 extends over 13 amino acids. Germline V CDR1 and CDR2: SNHLY, FYNNEI. The V end was cut by 5 bases, the J end by 4 bases, with 11 bases between. The DNA of the CDR3 is TGTGCCAGCAGTCCATTGGGGGGCACTGAAGCTTTCTTT. Its protein product is CASSPLGGTEAFF. Based on the CDR3 plus reference TRBV2 and TRBJ1-1, the full variable domain is EPEVTQTPSHQVTQMGQEVILRCVPISNHLYFYWYRQILGQKVEFLVSFYNNEISEKSEIFDDQFSVERPDGSNFTLKIRSTKLEDSAMYFCASSPLGGTEAFFGQGTRLTVV.

The chain employs TRBV4-3 and TRBJ2-7; D remains unclear. V was cut by 1 base and J by 0 bases, with 10 bases left in between. The germline gives CDR1 LGHNA, CDR2 YSLEER. This CDR3 contains 15 residues. Written as DNA, the CDR3 is TGCGCCAGCAGCCAAGGACACAGCCTCTCCTACGAGCAGTACTTC. It codes for CASSQGHSLSYEQYF.

The chain carries TRBV29-1 and TRBJ2-2, with TRBD2 matching over 9 bases. CDR1 SQVTM and CDR2 ANQGSEA come from the germline V gene. The CDR3 spans 16 residues. Germline trimming cut 6 bases from V and 2 bases from J; bases unmatched to any gene: 10. CDR3 bases: TGCAGCGTCTGGTCCTGGCGGGAGGGAAACACCGGGGAGCTGTTTTTT. Its protein is CSVWSWREGNTGELFF.

The chain uses TRBV27 and TRBJ2-7; a weak D match, TRBD2 (6 bases). V lost 1 base and J 0 bases, leaving 10 bases between the germline ends. The CDR3 length is 15 residues. Per germline, CDR1 MNHEY and CDR2 SMNVEV (reference sequence). CDR3 bases: TGTGCCAGCAGTTTATGGGCTAGCGTCTCCTACGAGCAGTACTTC. This translates into CASSLWASVSYEQYF.

This chain uses TRBV10-2 with TRBJ2-4; D perhaps matches TRBD2 (6 bases). The V end was cut by 6 bases, the J end by 5 bases, with 17 bases between. CDR1 and CDR2 (germline): WSHSY, SAAADI. The CDR3 length is 15 residues. The CDR3 region has the DNA TGCGCCAGCAGGACTCCGGGACTTGACCAAAACATTCAGTACTTC. Amino acid sequence: CASRTPGLDQNIQYF.

This chain connects TRBV29-1 to TRBJ1-5; a weak D match, TRBD1 (5 bases). V was pared by 4 bases and J by 7 bases, with 11 bases between. CDR3 length: 12 amino acids. Germline values: CDR1 SQVTM, CDR2 ANQGSEA. CDR3 coding DNA: TGCAGCGTTGGCGGGGGAGGACAGCCCCAGCATTTT. As protein: CSVGGGGQPQHF.

The gene calls are TRBV4-2 and TRBJ2-2, with D maybe TRBD2 (6 bases). Per germline, CDR1 LGHNA and CDR2 YNFKEQ. V shed 3 bases and J shed 0 bases, with 14 bases lying between them. The CDR3 is made up of 17 amino acids. CDR3 in amino acids: CASSHPSRGTNTGELFF. In DNA form, the CDR3 reads TGTGCCAGCAGCCACCCCAGTCGCGGGACGAACACCGGGGAGCTGTTTTTT.

The chain recombines TRBV7-2 with TRBJ1-1; D might be TRBD1 (5 bases). CDR3 length: 12 amino acids. V was trimmed by 5 bases and J by 8 bases, leaving 12 bases between them. Germline V gives CDR1 SGHTA, CDR2 FQGNSA. CDR3 amino acids: CASSPGQEEAFF. The CDR3, as DNA: TGTGCCAGCAGCCCTGGACAAGAGGAAGCTTTCTTT.

This chain uses TRBV10-2 with TRBJ1-1, with a tentative D call TRBD1 (5 bases). The V end lost 1 base, the J end lost 5 bases, and 11 bases lay between the germline ends. Germline assignment: CDR1 WSHSY and CDR2 SAAADI. This CDR3 comprises 14 residues. The CDR3 nucleotides are TGCGCCAGCAGTGAGTGGGGCAGCGGGACTGAAGCTTTCTTT. Translated: CASSEWGSGTEAFF.